Below are 15 T cell receptor beta chains sequenced from a single sample in a study of blood T cell repertoires in COVID-19. Sequenced by immunoSEQ multiplex PCR; TCRdb stores in-frame clones only, minus some. The data show under 200,000 clones, more than 80% seen once. The source material was PBMCs or T cells enriched from blood (not recorded which). These receptors all stem from a man aged 50-59 years who had recovered from COVID-19.

The rearrangement joins TRBV7-8 to TRBJ1-2; D unresolved. The CDR3 consists of 14 residues. Germline V CDR1 and CDR2: SGHVS, FQNEAQ. V was trimmed by 1 base and J by 3 bases, leaving 9 bases between them. The CDR3 spells CASSLDRVDYGYTF. The CDR3 nucleotides read TGTGCCAGCAGCTTAGATCGGGTGGACTATGGCTACACCTTC.

This clone turned up a few times. The gene calls are TRBV27 and TRBJ1-1, with D perhaps TRBD1 (5 bases). Trimming stripped 0 bases from V and 4 bases from J, with 15 bases between. The CDR3 has 16 amino acids. Germline V gives CDR1 MNHEY, CDR2 SMNVEV (reference sequence). The CDR3 coding sequence is TGTGCCAGCAGTTTATCCCCCGGCAGGGCTGCCACTGAAGCTTTCTTT. Translated: CASSLSPGRAATEAFF.

The chain combines TRBV18 with TRBJ2-5; TRBD2 is a possible D gene (5 bases). The J call is doubtful: the DNA matches TRBJ2-7 better. The germline V gene has CDR1 KGHSH and CDR2 LQKENI. This CDR3 region has 13 residues. DNA for the CDR3: TGTGCCAGCTCACGGACGGGGTCCTACGAGCAGTACTTC. Protein sequence: CASSRTGSYEQYF.

The chain recombines TRBV6-5 with TRBJ1-1; 9 bases align to TRBD1. The CDR3 spans 15 residues. Per the germline V gene, CDR1 is MNHEY and CDR2 is SVGAGI. V lost 6 bases and J lost 7; bases outside the gene matches: 12. The chain's CDR3 is CASRKIEQGALEAFF. In nucleotides, the CDR3 is TGTGCCAGCAGAAAGATAGAACAGGGGGCTCTTGAAGCTTTCTTT.

The J gene is TRBJ1-2, the V gene TRBV28; 8 nucleotides align to TRBD1. The CDR3 runs 13 residues. From germline, CDR1 is MDHEN and CDR2 SYDVKM. V shed 6 bases, J shed 8 bases, and the junction held 8 bases outside the gene matches. CDR3 sequence (DNA): TGTGCCAGCAGCCCAGGGGGCGCGAGGGGCTACACCTTC. Protein product: CASSPGGARGYTF.

The chain employs TRBV6-5 and TRBJ1-2, with 9 bases matching TRBD1. This CDR3 is 12 amino acids long. CDR1 and CDR2 from the germline V gene are MNHEY and SVGAGI. V shed 5 bases, J shed 7 bases, and the junction held 2 bases outside the gene matches. The CDR3 nucleotides are TGTGCCAGCAGTCGGACAGGGGTTGGCTACACCTTC. Protein: CASSRTGVGYTF.

The chain is built from TRBV6-6 and TRBJ2-5, with 9 nucleotides matching TRBD1. Germline values: CDR1 MNHNY, CDR2 SVGAGI (reference sequence). The CDR3 loop spans 15 amino acids. Trimming took 4 bases from V and 5 from J; bases not matched to a gene: 8. The CDR3 spells CASSSRTGEVETQYF. The CDR3 DNA is TGTGCCAGCAGTTCAAGGACAGGGGAGGTCGAGACCCAGTACTTC.

V usage is TRBV19 and J usage is TRBJ1-2; 10 nucleotides align to TRBD1. This CDR3 has 18 amino acids. V was clipped by 4 bases and J by 2 bases; unmatched bases: 13. Germline CDR1 and CDR2: LNHDA and SQIVND (reference sequence). The CDR3 bases are TGTGCCAGTAGTAGGACTTGGACAGGGGGATCTCTAAACTATGGCTACACCTTC. This translates into CASSRTWTGGSLNYGYTF.

The chain employs TRBV18 and TRBJ2-5; the D gene is possibly TRBD2 (5 bases). The CDR3 is made up of 13 amino acids. The germline V gene has CDR1 KGHSH and CDR2 LQKENI. V gave up 3 bases and J gave up 2 bases, with 7 bases separating them. The CDR3 DNA sequence: TGTGCCAGCTCACCCTCGGGGCAAGAGACCCAGTACTTC. The encoded protein is CASSPSGQETQYF.

The chain has TRBV27 and TRBJ2-3; 9 positions match TRBD2. Trimming took 3 bases from V and 2 from J; bases not matched to a gene: 3. Looked up from germline, CDR1 is MNHEY and CDR2 is SMNVEV (reference sequence). This CDR3 contains 15 residues. Here the CDR3 DNA reads TGTGCCAGCAGTTTCCTAGCGGGGTACACAGATACGCAGTATTTT. Encoded protein: CASSFLAGYTDTQYF.

The chain combines TRBV24-1 with TRBJ2-3, with TRBD1 matching over 9 bases. The CDR3 runs to 16 residues. V was clipped by 4 bases and J by 3 bases; unmatched bases: 7. Germline assignment: CDR1 KGHDR and CDR2 SFDVKD. The CDR3 loop reads CATSEPGQGRTDTQYF. CDR3 sequence (DNA): TGTGCCACCAGTGAGCCGGGACAGGGTAGGACAGATACGCAGTATTTT.

The gene calls are TRBV7-9 and TRBJ2-5; unclear D gene. Germline assignment: CDR1 SEHNR and CDR2 FQNEAQ (reference sequence). V was shortened by 1 base and J by 1 base, with 7 bases between the two germline ends. The CDR3 totals 14 residues. The chain's CDR3 is CASSLVLSQETQYF. The CDR3 DNA is TGTGCCAGCAGCTTAGTACTCTCCCAAGAGACCCAGTACTTC.

Worth noting for this clone: Different DNA sequences within this sample yield the same CDR3. J is TRBJ1-5 and V is TRBV18; D remains unclear. The CDR3 is 14 amino acids. Germline lookup yields CDR1 KGHSH and CDR2 LQKENI. The V gene lost 6 bases and the J gene lost 2 bases, with 11 bases spanning the gap. The CDR3 loop is CASSPSGGNQPQHF. DNA of the CDR3: TGTGCCAGCTCTCCGTCCGGGGGCAATCAGCCCCAGCATTTT.

V gene TRBV5-6 combines with J gene TRBJ1-2; TRBD1 might be the D (5 bases). The CDR3 extends over 13 amino acids. The V gene lost 2 bases and the J gene lost 7 bases, with 12 bases spanning the gap. CDR1 is SGHDT and CDR2 is YYEEEE in the germline V gene. The CDR3 nucleotides read TGTGCCAGCAGCTTTTCGGGGGTCGGTGGCTACACCTTC. Its protein is CASSFSGVGGYTF.

This chain links TRBV6-5 with TRBJ2-2; 9 nucleotides agree with TRBD2. Germline CDR1 and CDR2: MNHEY and SVGAGI. The CDR3 covers 15 residues. Losses at the gene ends were 6 bases for V and 2 bases for J; bases not matched to a gene: 4. DNA of the CDR3: TGTGCCAGCAGCCGCGGGGGGGCTAACACCGGGGAGCTGTTTTTT. It encodes CASSRGGANTGELFF.